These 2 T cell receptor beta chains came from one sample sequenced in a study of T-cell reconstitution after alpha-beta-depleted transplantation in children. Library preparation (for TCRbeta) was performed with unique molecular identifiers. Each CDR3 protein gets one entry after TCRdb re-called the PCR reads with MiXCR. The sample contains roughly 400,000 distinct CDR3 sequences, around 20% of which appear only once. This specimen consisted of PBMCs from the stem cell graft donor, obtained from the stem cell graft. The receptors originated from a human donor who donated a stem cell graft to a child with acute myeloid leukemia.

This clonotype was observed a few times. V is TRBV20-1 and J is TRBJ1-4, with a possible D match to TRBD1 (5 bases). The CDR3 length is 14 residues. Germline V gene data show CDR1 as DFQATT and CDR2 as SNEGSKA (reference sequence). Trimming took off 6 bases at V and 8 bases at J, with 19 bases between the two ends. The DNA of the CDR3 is TGCAGTGCCGAACCGGGACTTCGGGGGGAAAAACTGTTTTTT. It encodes CSAEPGLRGEKLFF.

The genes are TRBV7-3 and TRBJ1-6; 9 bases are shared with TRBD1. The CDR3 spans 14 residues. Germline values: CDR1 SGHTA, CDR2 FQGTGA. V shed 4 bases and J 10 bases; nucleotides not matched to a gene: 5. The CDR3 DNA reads TGTGCCAGCAGCTACCGACAGGGGGGCTCACCCCTCCACTTT. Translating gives CASSYRQGGSPLHF. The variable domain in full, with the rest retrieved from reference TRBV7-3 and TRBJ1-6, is GAGVSQTPSNKVTEKGKYVELRCDPISGHTALYWYRQSLGQGPEFLIYFQGTGAADDSGLPNDRFFAVRPEGSVSTLKIQRTERGDSAVYLCASSYRQGGSPLHFGNGTRLTVT.